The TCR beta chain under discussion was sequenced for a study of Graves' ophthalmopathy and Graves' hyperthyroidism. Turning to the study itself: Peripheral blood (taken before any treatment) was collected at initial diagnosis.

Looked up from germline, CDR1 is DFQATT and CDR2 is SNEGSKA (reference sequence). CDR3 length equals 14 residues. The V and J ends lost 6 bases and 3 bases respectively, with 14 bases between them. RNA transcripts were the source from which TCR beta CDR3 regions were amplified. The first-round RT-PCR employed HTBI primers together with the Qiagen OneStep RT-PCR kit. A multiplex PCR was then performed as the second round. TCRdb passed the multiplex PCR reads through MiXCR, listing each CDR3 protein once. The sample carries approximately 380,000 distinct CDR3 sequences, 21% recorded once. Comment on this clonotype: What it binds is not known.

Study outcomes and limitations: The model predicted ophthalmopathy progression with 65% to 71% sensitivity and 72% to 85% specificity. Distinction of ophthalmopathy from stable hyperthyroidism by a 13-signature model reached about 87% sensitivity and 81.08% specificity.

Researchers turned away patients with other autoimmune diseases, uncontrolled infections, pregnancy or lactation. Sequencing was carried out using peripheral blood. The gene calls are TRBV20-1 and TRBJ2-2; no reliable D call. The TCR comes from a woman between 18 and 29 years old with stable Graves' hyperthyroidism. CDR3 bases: TGCAGTGCGGTAGGTATTCAACACACCGGGGAGCTGTTTTTT. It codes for CSAVGIQHTGELFF.